This T cell receptor (beta chain) was captured by sequencing in a study of regulatory T cells in long-lasting Graves disease. Overall study results and limits: Persistent disease was characterized by preferential usage of TRBV28, TRBJ1-2 and TRBJ2-5.

Libraries of TCR beta came from iRepertoire HTBI primers plus Arm-PCR of CDR3 regions. TCRdb used MiXCR to reprocess the multiplex PCR reads, holding one entry per CDR3 protein. This table has 350,000 to 400,000 distinct CDR3 sequences, under 20% appearing once. After removal of 9 bases from V and 8 bases from J, the junction contained 14 bases not matched to a gene. The germline V gene has CDR1 LNHDA and CDR2 SQIVND (reference sequence). The CDR3 contains 15 residues. This clonotype was recorded a few times. Its antigen is not identified. Time point of the sample: newly diagnosed GD, antithyroid drugs for less than 3 months. The TCR library used RNA extracted from PBMCs. This sample also belongs to another study, concerning T cells in Graves' hyperthyroidism and ophthalmopathy. That paper adds: The HTBI set primed first-round TCR CDR3 RT-PCR. Blood also held most thyroid clonotypes expanded beyond 0.001.

The receptor was derived from a woman aged 18-29 years with Graves disease. The J gene is TRBJ1-2, the V gene TRBV19; 11 bases agree with TRBD1. The input for sequencing was peripheral blood mononuclear cells (PBMCs), taken at new diagnosis, from a patient treated with antithyroid drugs. The DNA for the CDR3 is TGTGCCAGCCACGAGCGAGGACAGGGGGCGAAGGGCTACACCTTC. This translates into CASHERGQGAKGYTF.